The source of this T cell receptor beta chain is a study of cytomegalovirus exposure and HLA in healthy donors. Study information: Roughly 80 million unique TCRs from HLA-typed donors were held in an early data release. Of some 400 genotyped donors, about 80% clustered with self-reported Caucasian donors.

The PCR had 60 Vbeta and 13 Jbeta primers. Authors' processing steps: Around 11 million shared chains were among the roughly 78 million unique TCR beta chains that a later analysis counted. TCRdb's table, derived via immunoSEQ multiplex PCR, lists solely in-frame clones and lacks some. V and J calls and clone size follow that table, whereas D and trimming were derived from the DNA. The sample records some 99,000 clones, less than 70% being singletons. CDR1 and CDR2 (germline): SGDLS, YYNGEE. The CDR3 extends over 16 amino acids. V was pared by 0 bases and J by 6 bases, with 9 bases of the junction left unmatched. All donors participated as healthy donors of bone marrow.

Sample: PBMCs. This chain uses TRBV9 with TRBJ1-1, with TRBD1 matching 9 bases. The sequence was obtained from a female donor in good health and CMV-seronegative. The CDR3 DNA reads as TGTGCCAGCAGCGTAGAGGCCGGGACAGGGTCTTCTGAAGCTTTCTTT. It encodes CASSVEAGTGSSEAFF.